These T cell receptor beta chains were read from a single sample in a study of T cells in Graves' hyperthyroidism and ophthalmopathy. TCRdb re-derived calls from the multiplex PCR reads in MiXCR, one entry per CDR3 protein. The table lists hundreds of thousands of distinct CDR3 sequences, 18% of them singletons. Sequencing was carried out using blood. Receptors originate from a woman in her forties or fifties with Graves' hyperthyroidism that later progressed to Graves' ophthalmopathy. CDR3s include the opening cysteine and the closing phenylalanine or tryptophan. A D gene is named only where the DNA matches it firmly. Some rows mark clone size as missing; the rest say once, few, many or name a class of expanded clone.

>TRBV18|TRBJ1-1|-|-
CASSPGYNTEAFF
TGTGCCAGCTCACCAGGGTACAACACTGAAGCTTTCTTT
>TRBV20-1|TRBJ1-2|TRBD1|many
CSARVGTGVDGYTF
TGCAGTGCTAGAGTCGGGACAGGGGTAGATGGCTACACCTTC
>TRBV7-2|TRBJ2-2|TRBD2|many
CASSFGLAGEGGELFF
TGTGCCAGCAGCTTTGGGCTAGCGGGGGAAGGCGGGGAGCTGTTTTTT
>TRBV2|TRBJ2-1|-|many
CASRGGRSSYNEQFF
TGTGCCAGCAGGGGTGGCAGGAGCTCCTACAATGAGCAGTTCTTC
>TRBV7-2|TRBJ2-5|TRBD2|many
CASSLLGLAGGPRQETQYF
TGTGCCAGCAGCTTATTGGGACTAGCGGGGGGCCCGCGTCAAGAGACCCAGTACTTC
>TRBV20-1|TRBJ1-3|-|-
CSASQGLSGNTIYF
TGCAGTGCTTCCCAGGGCCTCTCTGGAAACACCATATATTTT
>TRBV27|TRBJ2-1|TRBD2|-
CASSLGLAFDEQFF
TGTGCCAGCAGCCTGGGACTAGCGTTCGATGAGCAGTTCTTC
>TRBV10-3|TRBJ2-7|-|-
CAIRGGGDEQYF
TGTGCCATCAGGGGGGGAGGAGACGAGCAGTACTTC
>TRBV18|TRBJ1-2|-|many
CASSPGQSSHGYTF
TGTGCCAGCTCACCAGGACAATCTTCGCATGGCTACACCTTC
>TRBV12-3/TRBV12-4|TRBJ2-5|TRBD1|many
CASSFETGIETQYF
TGTGCCAGCAGTTTTGAGACAGGGATAGAGACCCAGTACTTC
>TRBV20-1|TRBJ2-1|TRBD1|-
CSASFGQAYNEQFF
TGCAGTGCTAGTTTCGGACAGGCCTACAATGAGCAGTTCTTC
>TRBV2|TRBJ2-1|-|once
CASSEASIYNEEFF
TGTGCCAGCAGTGAAGCCTCAATCTACAATGAGGAGTTCTTC
>TRBV15|TRBJ1-5|-|-
CATSLQGSNQPQHF
TGTGCCACCAGCTTACAGGGTAGCAATCAGCCCCAGCATTTT
>TRBV6-1|TRBJ2-2|TRBD1|few
CASSENDRVLNTGELFF
TGTGCCAGCAGTGAGAATGACAGGGTGTTAAACACCGGGGAGCTGTTTTTT
>TRBV7-9|TRBJ1-2|-|few
CASSLAAGVDGYTF
TGTGCCAGCAGCTTAGCAGCGGGGGTCGATGGCTACACCTTC
>TRBV12-3/TRBV12-4|TRBJ1-2|-|-
CASSQDRGSGSYTF
TGTGCCAGCAGCCAAGACCGGGGCTCCGGAAGCTACACCTTC
>TRBV6-1|TRBJ2-3|TRBD2|-
CASKFPLQAGGPADTQYF
TGTGCCAGCAAATTCCCCCTGCAAGCGGGGGGGCCCGCAGATACGCAGTATTTT
>TRBV20-1|TRBJ1-5|-|many
CSARERGGQPQHF
TGCAGTGCTAGAGAGAGGGGGGGACAGCCCCAGCATTTT
>TRBV18|TRBJ1-2|TRBD1|-
CASSAGTAAGIYTF
TGTGCCAGCTCAGCCGGGACAGCGGCAGGGATTTACACCTTC
>TRBV20-1|TRBJ2-3|-|few
CSVLRGRGTDTQYF
TGCAGTGTTCTAAGGGGCAGGGGCACAGATACGCAGTATTTT
>TRBV29-1|TRBJ2-5|-|few
CSVVLGETQYF
TGCAGCGTTGTTCTGGGGGAGACCCAGTACTTC
>TRBV7-9|TRBJ1-2|-|-
CASSLVDRDNYGYTF
TGTGCCAGCAGCTTAGTTGACAGAGACAACTATGGCTACACCTTC
>TRBV18|TRBJ1-1|-|many
CASSPWIRFDTEAFF
TGTGCCAGCTCACCCTGGATCAGGTTCGACACTGAAGCTTTCTTT
>TRBV20-1|TRBJ2-1|TRBD1|-
CSASGTVHEQFF
TGCAGTGCGTCCGGGACAGTACATGAGCAGTTCTTC
>TRBV7-6|TRBJ2-5|TRBD1|few
CASSLLGTGRETQYF
TGTGCCAGCAGCTTACTTGGGACAGGTCGGGAGACCCAGTACTTC
>TRBV18|TRBJ1-2|-|many
CASSPLVIYGYTF
TGTGCCAGCTCACCGCTCGTTATCTATGGCTACACCTTC
>TRBV12-3/TRBV12-4|TRBJ1-4|TRBD1|many
CASSPTGANEKLFF
TGTGCCAGCAGTCCGACAGGGGCAAATGAAAAACTGTTTTTT
>TRBV29-1|TRBJ2-1|TRBD2|few
CSMERAGAGNEQFF
TGCAGCATGGAACGAGCGGGGGCGGGAAATGAGCAGTTCTTC
>TRBV6-1|TRBJ1-2|-|few
CANTGPGANYGYTF
TGTGCCAACACTGGACCAGGGGCTAACTATGGCTACACCTTC
>TRBV7-2|TRBJ2-3|TRBD2|many
CASSTRLAGGRDTQYF
TGTGCCAGCAGCACCAGACTAGCGGGGGGGAGAGATACGCAGTATTTT
>TRBV19|TRBJ1-1|TRBD1|few
CASTLRGVNTEAFF
TGTGCCAGTACCCTCAGGGGGGTTAACACTGAAGCTTTCTTT
>TRBV6-5|TRBJ1-2|-|many
CASSYSGLQYGYTF
TGTGCCAGCAGTTACTCTGGGTTGCAATATGGCTACACCTTC
>TRBV6-1|TRBJ1-2|TRBD1|-
CASSDPTTGENYGYTF
TGTGCCAGCAGTGACCCGACGACAGGGGAAAACTATGGCTACACCTTC
>TRBV10-3|TRBJ2-2|-|few
CAISEQGNTGELFF
TGTGCCATCAGTGAGCAGGGTAACACCGGGGAGCTGTTTTTT
>TRBV6-1|TRBJ2-5|TRBD1|many
CASSTGTGAGGETQYF
TGTGCCAGCAGCACCGGGACAGGGGCAGGAGGGGAGACCCAGTACTTC
>TRBV20-1|TRBJ1-6|TRBD1|few
CSARVVVGTEAYNSPLHF
TGCAGTGCTAGAGTCGTAGTAGGGACAGAAGCCTATAATTCACCCCTCCACTTT
>TRBV3-1|TRBJ1-5|-|-
CASSQGSGWQPQHF
TGTGCCAGCAGCCAAGGGAGTGGGTGGCAGCCCCAGCATTTT
>TRBV2|TRBJ1-2|TRBD1|many
CASSDSRGLKNYGYTF
TGTGCCAGCAGTGATAGCAGGGGGCTAAAGAACTATGGCTACACCTTC
>TRBV4-1|TRBJ1-4|-|few
CASSQPQRQRNEKLFF
TGCGCCAGCAGCCAACCCCAGAGGCAGCGTAATGAAAAACTGTTTTTT
>TRBV7-2|TRBJ2-4|-|few
CASSGQERRGAKNIQYF
TGTGCCAGCAGCGGCCAAGAGCGGCGCGGAGCCAAAAACATTCAGTACTTC
>TRBV9|TRBJ2-2|TRBD1|-
CASSPRDRPNTGELFF
TGTGCCAGCAGCCCCAGGGACAGGCCGAACACCGGGGAGCTGTTTTTT
>TRBV20-1|TRBJ2-2|TRBD1|few
CSARDPGTGDTGELFF
TGCAGTGCTAGAGATCCCGGGACAGGAGATACCGGGGAGCTGTTTTTT
>TRBV20-1|TRBJ2-1|TRBD2|many
CSIAGSGGDEQFF
TGCAGTATAGCCGGTAGCGGGGGGGATGAGCAGTTCTTC
>TRBV12-3/TRBV12-4|TRBJ1-1|-|-
CASSLGGMPLNTEAFF
TGTGCCAGCAGTTTAGGAGGAATGCCTTTGAACACTGAAGCTTTCTTT
>TRBV30|TRBJ1-6|TRBD1|-
CAWGDRANSPLHF
TGTGCCTGGGGGGACAGGGCTAATTCACCCCTCCACTTT
>TRBV20-1|TRBJ2-7|-|many
CSARGQPTYEQYF
TGCAGTGCTAGAGGGCAGCCCACCTACGAGCAGTACTTC
>TRBV11-2|TRBJ2-3|-|-
CASSLIPHTQYF
TGTGCCAGCAGCTTGATCCCTCATACGCAGTATTTT